This T cell receptor beta chain came from a study of technical replicates of blood from a few donors. Assay used: immunoSEQ multiplex PCR; TCRdb lists only in-frame clones, some missing. The sample lists more than 90,000 clones, 90% to 96% seen once, with 0.2% to 0.25% in the top ten. This clone appeared a single time. The V and J ends lost 5 bases and 1 base respectively, with 5 bases between them. Germline assignment: CDR1 MNHNS and CDR2 SASEGT. This CDR3 has 13 amino acids. The chain joins TRBV6-1 to TRBJ2-2, with unresolved D. Sequencing was done on a sample of T cells isolated from PBMCs. This receptor was identified in a human donor in good health. CDR3 in amino acids: CASSIQNTGELFF. The CDR3 DNA is TGTGCCAGCAGTATCCAGAACACCGGGGAGCTGTTTTTT.